The 11 T cell receptor beta chains below were found in one sample sequenced in a study of T cells in Graves' hyperthyroidism and ophthalmopathy. What was amplified from RNA transcripts were TCR beta CDR3 regions. When the TCR CDR3 underwent first-round RT-PCR, the HTBI primer set was used. TCRdb re-called the multiplex PCR reads through MiXCR, storing one row per CDR3 protein. The data show about 350,000 distinct CDR3 sequences, around a sixth seen once. Sequencing was performed on blood. The receptors stem from a woman in her thirties or forties with Graves' ophthalmopathy.

This clonotype was seen many times. The rearrangement joins TRBV27 to TRBJ2-7; TRBD1 matches at 8 bases. With V trimmed by 3 bases and J by 4 bases, 2 bases remained unmatched. The CDR3 has 13 residues. Per germline, CDR1 MNHEY and CDR2 SMNVEV (reference sequence). The CDR3 loop is CASSFTGGYEQYF. The CDR3 DNA reads TGTGCCAGCAGTTTCACAGGGGGGTACGAGCAGTACTTC.

This clonotype was counted ten times or more. The chain couples TRBV29-1 to TRBJ2-7, with D uncertain. The CDR3 totals 13 residues. Looked up from germline, CDR1 is SQVTM and CDR2 is ANQGSEA. The ends were cut back, 6 bases at V and 3 bases at J, with 15 bases in the middle. The CDR3 spells CSVKDDRYYEQYF. DNA of the CDR3: TGCAGCGTAAAAGATGACCGTTACTACGAGCAGTACTTC.

Turning to this clonotype: One base away lies a much larger clone, so this may be a sequencing read error. The chain joins TRBV11-2 to TRBJ1-1, with D unresolved. Germline V CDR1 and CDR2: SGHAT, FQNNGV. V lost 2 bases and J lost 7, with 8 bases in between. The CDR3 sequence is 12 residues long. The CDR3: CASSLSSLEAFF. CDR3 nucleotide sequence: TGTGCCAGCAGCTTATCTAGCCTTGAAGCTTTCTTT.

This clonotype occurred many times. J is TRBJ2-7 and V is TRBV28; 10 nucleotides align to TRBD1. V lost 3 bases and J lost 3; bases outside the gene matches: 8. Germline V CDR1 and CDR2: MDHEN, SYDVKM. The CDR3 is made up of 16 amino acids. This chain's CDR3 is CASSFQGTGAHYEQYF. The CDR3 DNA sequence: TGTGCCAGCAGTTTTCAGGGGACAGGGGCCCACTACGAGCAGTACTTC.

This clonotype is a singleton in its sample. The V and J genes are TRBV15 and TRBJ2-7; TRBD1 is a possible D gene (5 bases). The J call may be wrong; the DNA end is better matched by TRBJ2-1. The CDR3 covers 14 residues. The germline gives CDR1 LNHNV, CDR2 YYDKDF (reference sequence). The CDR3 here is CATSRLDTSYEQFF. The DNA of the CDR3 is TGTGCCACCAGCAGATTGGACACCTCCTACGAGCAGTTCTTC.

The chain recombines TRBV6-1 with TRBJ2-5; 11 bases line up with TRBD2. Germline V lookup: CDR1 MNHNS, CDR2 SASEGT. This CDR3 has 15 residues. Germline trimming cut 6 bases from V and 4 bases from J; bases unmatched to any gene: 7. CDR3 residues: CASRPLAGEVETQYF. CDR3 DNA: TGTGCCAGCAGGCCACTAGCGGGAGAGGTAGAGACCCAGTACTTC.

This clonotype was picked up many times. This rearrangement joins TRBV2 to TRBJ2-2; D is undetermined. Germline CDR1 reads SNHLY; CDR2 reads FYNNEI. The CDR3 runs to 14 residues. V lost 6 bases and J 6 bases, leaving 14 bases between the germline ends. The CDR3 reads CASSPRGPAGELFF. The DNA for the CDR3 is TGTGCCAGCAGCCCCAGAGGTCCTGCCGGGGAGCTGTTTTTT.

The sample holds a few counts of this clonotype. This chain uses TRBV5-1 with TRBJ2-7; TRBD1 aligns across 9 bases. V shed 2 bases and J 7 bases; nucleotides not matched to a gene: 10. CDR3 length equals 15 residues. The germline gives CDR1 SGHRS, CDR2 YFSETQ. CDR3 amino acids: CASSFTDRGQVEQYF. CDR3 DNA sequence: TGCGCCAGCAGCTTCACGGACAGGGGACAGGTGGAGCAGTACTTC.

This clonotype was detected many times. The rearrangement links TRBV18 to TRBJ2-5; D unclear. CDR1 is KGHSH and CDR2 is LQKENI in the germline V gene. V was trimmed by 1 base and J by 4 bases, leaving 10 bases between them. The CDR3 has 14 residues. The CDR3 DNA reads TGTGCCAGCTCACCACAAGGGTCCGGAGAGACCCAGTACTTC. This encodes CASSPQGSGETQYF.

This clonotype occurred many times. The germline gene is not matched at one end of the junction; a read error may be the cause. This sequence joins TRBV20-1 and TRBJ1-1; 7 positions match TRBD1. This CDR3 region has 15 residues. CDR1 is DFQATT, CDR2 SNEGSKA, per germline (reference sequence). The CDR3 bases are TGCAATGCTCCACGACAGGGTGGAATGAACACTGAAGCTTTCTTT. This codes for CNAPRQGGMNTEAFF.

Only a few counts were recorded for this clonotype. The V gene is TRBV27, the J gene TRBJ1-2; D might be TRBD1 (6 bases). With 3 bases removed from V and 2 bases from J, the gap between germline ends came to 16 bases. This CDR3 comprises 16 residues. Germline CDR1 reads MNHEY; CDR2 reads SMNVEV (reference sequence). Here the CDR3 reads CASSFFPLDSNYGYTF. In DNA form, the CDR3 reads TGTGCCAGCAGTTTTTTTCCTTTGGACAGCAACTATGGCTACACCTTC.